A single sample gave rise to the 32 T cell receptor beta chains below, sequenced in a study of Graves' ophthalmopathy and Graves' hyperthyroidism. Scientists amplified the TCR beta CDR3 regions from RNA transcripts. First-round RT-PCR relied on HTBI primers, and a second-round multiplex PCR came next. Using its own MiXCR run on the multiplex PCR reads, TCRdb lists one record per CDR3 protein. The sample carries 650,000 to 900,000 distinct CDR3 sequences, roughly two fifths recorded once. The sample comprised peripheral blood. The receptors stem from an adult man with Graves' ophthalmopathy.

This clonotype appeared a few times. The gene calls are TRBV7-2 and TRBJ1-3; unclear D gene. Germline V CDR1 and CDR2: SGHTA, FQGNSA. This CDR3 is built from 14 residues. Trimming shortened V by 4 bases and J by 2 bases, and 9 bases separated the two germline ends. The CDR3 DNA sequence: TGTGCCAGCAGCTCGTACAGTACTGGAAACACCATATATTTT. This gives the protein CASSSYSTGNTIYF.

This clonotype occurred a few times. The chain recombines TRBV20-1 with TRBJ2-6; D remains ambiguous. The ends were cut back, 4 bases at V and 5 bases at J, with 12 bases in the middle. The CDR3 is made up of 14 amino acids. Germline loops: CDR1 DFQATT, CDR2 SNEGSKA (reference sequence). This CDR3 is CSATPDARANVLTF. CDR3 coding DNA: TGCAGTGCTACCCCCGATGCTAGGGCCAACGTCCTGACTTTC.

The table lists this clonotype with a few counts. The V and J genes are TRBV9 and TRBJ1-2; D not resolved. V was shortened by 4 bases and J by 2 bases, with 15 bases between the two germline ends. Germline assignment: CDR1 SGDLS and CDR2 YYNGEE. The CDR3 spans 15 residues. The CDR3 is CASSSYYRENYGYTF. The CDR3 DNA reads as TGTGCCAGCAGCTCATACTACCGGGAGAACTATGGCTACACCTTC.

The chain is built from TRBV12-3 or TRBV12-4 and TRBJ1-2, with a tentative D call TRBD1 (5 bases). The V and J ends lost 8 bases and 6 bases respectively, with 19 bases between them. The CDR3 has 14 residues. This CDR3 reads CASSIVGGGDGYTF. CDR3 nucleotide sequence: TGTGCCAGCTCCATCGTTGGTGGAGGGGATGGCTACACCTTC.

The V call is TRBV20-1, the J call TRBJ2-7; the D call may be TRBD1 or TRBD2 (5 bases each). V was clipped by 0 bases and J by 3 bases, with 12 bases between them. The CDR3 length is 14 residues. Germline-derived CDR1 and CDR2 are DFQATT and SNEGSKA (reference sequence). CDR3 sequence reads: CSARDEGRIYEQYF. The CDR3 DNA reads TGCAGTGCTAGAGATGAGGGACGGATCTACGAGCAGTACTTC.

This chain joins TRBV7-9 and TRBJ2-7, with 9 bases identical to TRBD1. Germline CDR1 is SEHNR and CDR2 is FQNEAQ (reference sequence). The V segment lost 2 bases and the J segment 5 bases; nucleotides outside the gene matches: 1. This CDR3 contains 13 residues. CDR3 coding DNA: TGTGCCAGCAGCTTAACAGGGGGCCACGAGCAGTACTTC. It translates to CASSLTGGHEQYF.

The sample holds many counts of this clonotype. V is TRBV2 and J is TRBJ1-5, with 7 bases matching TRBD1. The ends lost 1 base at V and 5 bases at J; junction bases unmatched: 5. There are 15 residues in the CDR3. Germline-derived CDR1 and CDR2 are SNHLY and FYNNEI. CDR3 sequence (DNA): TGTGCCAGCAGTGAAGGAGGGGACAGAGATCAGCCCCAGCATTTT. It translates to CASSEGGDRDQPQHF.

For this clonotype: The final CDR3 position lacks the conserved phenylalanine or tryptophan, pointing to a likely read error. For the CDR3, the DNA is TGTGCCAGCAGCCAGGGACAGGGGCCCAACACTGAAGCTTTCCTT. This sequence encodes CASSQGQGPNTEAFL. The V gene is TRBV7-8, the J gene TRBJ1-1, with 10 bases lining up with TRBD1. The V gene end was trimmed by 5 bases and the J gene end by 2 bases; junction bases not matched to a gene: 5. Germline CDR1 reads SGHVS; CDR2 reads FQNEAQ. The CDR3 extends over 15 amino acids.

Turning to this clonotype: One base away lies a much larger clone, so this may be a sequencing read error. V is TRBV15 and J is TRBJ2-7; the D is unclear. Looked up from germline, CDR1 is LNHNV and CDR2 is YYDKDF (reference sequence). The CDR3 runs to 13 residues. CDR3: CATSNEVSYEQCF. The CDR3 DNA is TGTGCCACCAGCAACGAGGTATCCTACGAGCAGTGCTTC.

The chain links TRBV30 to TRBJ2-7; the match to TRBD1 covers 9 bases. This CDR3 has 13 residues. Germline V gives CDR1 GTSNPN, CDR2 SVGIG (reference sequence). V shed 8 bases, J shed 0 bases, and the junction held 5 bases outside the gene matches. The CDR3 reads CAGTGGSSYEQYF. The DNA for the CDR3 is TGTGCCGGCACAGGGGGCAGCTCCTACGAGCAGTACTTC.

The rearrangement joins TRBV4-1 to TRBJ2-2; D is perhaps TRBD2 (5 bases). V lost 4 bases and J lost 7, with 16 bases in between. The germline V gene encodes CDR1 MGHRA and CDR2 YSYEKL. This CDR3 contains 15 residues. CDR3 in DNA: TGCGCCAGCAGCCCCCGGGAAAGGTTCGGCGGGGAGCTGTTTTTT. Protein sequence: CASSPRERFGGELFF.

The sample holds a few counts of this clonotype. V usage is TRBV6-1 and J usage is TRBJ1-1; D remains ambiguous. The germline V gene has CDR1 MNHNS and CDR2 SASEGT. V was cut by 7 bases and J by 6 bases, with 15 bases left in between. This CDR3 region has 13 residues. CDR3 protein: CASNGLARPEAFF. The CDR3 coding sequence is TGTGCCAGCAACGGCCTTGCACGTCCTGAAGCTTTCTTT.

This chain joins TRBV29-1 and TRBJ1-1; perhaps TRBD1 as D (6 bases). The CDR3 totals 15 residues. From germline, CDR1 is SQVTM and CDR2 ANQGSEA. V was shortened by 7 bases and J by 4 bases, with 22 bases between the two germline ends. Here the CDR3 reads CSARLPGGAFTEAFF. CDR3 DNA sequence: TGCAGCGCCCGACTCCCGGGGGGCGCGTTCACTGAAGCTTTCTTT. Complete variable domain (other parts from reference TRBV29-1 and TRBJ1-1): SAVISQKPSRDICQRGTSLTIQCQVDSQVTMMFWYRQQPGQSLTLIATANQGSEATYESGFVIDKFPISRPNLTFSTLTVSNMSPEDSSIYLCSARLPGGAFTEAFFGQGTRLTVV.

The chain recombines TRBV10-3 with TRBJ2-7, with 9 bases identical to TRBD1. Losses at the gene ends were 3 bases for V and 4 bases for J; bases not matched to a gene: 4. Per germline, CDR1 ENHRY and CDR2 SYGVKD. CDR3 length: 14 amino acids. The CDR3 loop is CAISDPTGGYEQYF. For the CDR3, the DNA is TGTGCCATCAGTGACCCGACAGGGGGATACGAGCAGTACTTC.

This clonotype has at least ten counts. CDR3: CAISGVRHEQYF. In DNA form, the CDR3 reads TGTGCCATCTCGGGGGTGAGGCACGAGCAGTACTTC. V usage is TRBV10-3 and J usage is TRBJ2-7; D perhaps matches TRBD2 (6 bases). There are 12 residues in the CDR3. Germline CDR1 and CDR2: ENHRY and SYGVKD. V was pared by 8 bases and J by 5 bases, with 13 bases between.

This clonotype was observed a handful of times. This chain connects TRBV12-3 or TRBV12-4 to TRBJ2-7; 9 bases are shared with TRBD1. Germline trimming cut 5 bases from V and 5 bases from J; bases unmatched to any gene: 7. The CDR3 spans 14 residues. This CDR3 is CASSDRDRADEQYF. CDR3 in DNA: TGTGCCAGCAGTGACCGGGACAGGGCCGACGAGCAGTACTTC.

As to this clonotype: At one boundary the junction diverges from the germline segment, which might be a read error. This chain links TRBV7-9 with TRBJ1-1; D is perhaps TRBD1 (5 bases). Germline V gene lookup returns CDR1 SEHNR and CDR2 FQNEAQ (reference sequence). This CDR3 region has 15 residues. Here the CDR3 reads CASSQAVGGGTEAFF. CDR3 DNA sequence: TGCGCCAGCAGCCAAGCGGTCGGGGGTGGAACTGAAGCTTTCTTT.

A few counts support this clonotype. The chain uses TRBV2 and TRBJ2-3, with 13 positions matching TRBD2. V was clipped by 4 bases and J by 2 bases; unmatched bases: 6. The CDR3 length is 17 residues. The germline V gene has CDR1 SNHLY and CDR2 FYNNEI. As DNA, the CDR3 is TGTGCCAGCAGTGTGTCTACTAGCGGGGGGGACACAGATACGCAGTATTTT. Amino acid sequence: CASSVSTSGGDTDTQYF.

CDR3 bases: TGTGCCAGCAACCTTCCCGAAAGTGATGGCTACACCTTC. Translation: CASNLPESDGYTF. The chain links TRBV6-1 to TRBJ1-2; no clear D gene. Trimming took off 7 bases at V and 6 bases at J, with 15 bases between the two ends. This CDR3 has 13 amino acids. The germline V gene has CDR1 MNHNS and CDR2 SASEGT.

V gene TRBV29-1 combines with J gene TRBJ2-3; D gene ambiguous. The CDR3 has 11 amino acids. The ends were cut back, 6 bases at V and 6 bases at J, with 10 bases in the middle. The germline gives CDR1 SQVTM, CDR2 ANQGSEA. The CDR3 region has the DNA TGCAGCGTCTGGGGTCTCGATACGCAGTATTTT. Residues: CSVWGLDTQYF.

This clonotype was counted many times. The gene calls are TRBV29-1 and TRBJ2-7; 7 nucleotides align to TRBD1. The CDR3 has 12 amino acids. Trimming removed 7 bases from V and 5 bases from J; junction bases left unmatched: 8. Germline V gene lookup returns CDR1 SQVTM and CDR2 ANQGSEA. CDR3 residues: CSAETGIHEQYF. The CDR3 nucleotides are TGCAGCGCTGAGACAGGGATCCACGAGCAGTACTTC.

This clonotype was observed many times. This chain connects TRBV29-1 to TRBJ2-7; TRBD1 matches at 9 bases. CDR3 length equals 15 residues. Germline CDR1 is SQVTM and CDR2 is ANQGSEA. The trim removed 4 bases at V and 6 bases at J, leaving 13 bases unmatched. CDR3 loop: CSVGGGQGIRGEQYF. CDR3 nucleotides: TGCAGCGTTGGAGGTGGACAGGGGATTCGTGGCGAGCAGTACTTC.

This clonotype turned up a few times. At one end the junction does not follow the germline gene, possibly because of a read error. The chain has TRBV19 and TRBJ1-1; D is undetermined. The CDR3 spans 14 residues. CDR1 is LNHDA, CDR2 SQIVND, per germline (reference sequence). The CDR3, as DNA: TGTGCTAGTAGTATCGAGGGTACGGGGACTGAAGCTTTCTTT. It codes for CASSIEGTGTEAFF.

The table lists this clonotype with many counts. V usage is TRBV7-2 and J usage is TRBJ1-5; 7 positions match TRBD1. Germline CDR1 is SGHTA and CDR2 is FQGNSA. The CDR3 spans 14 residues. The V gene end was trimmed by 4 bases and the J gene end by 7 bases; junction bases not matched to a gene: 7. The CDR3 nucleotides are TGTGCCAGCAGCTCTCAGGGAGGGGGCCAGCCCCAGCATTTT. This sequence encodes CASSSQGGGQPQHF.

The rearrangement joins TRBV11-1 to TRBJ2-7, with a possible D match to TRBD2 (5 bases). V was pared by 2 bases and J by 2 bases, with 13 bases between. Germline V gives CDR1 SGHAT, CDR2 FQDESV (reference sequence). This CDR3 comprises 15 residues. The CDR3 DNA reads TGTGCCAGCAGCTTATCAGGCCCGGGGACCTACGAGCAGTACTTC. Its protein product is CASSLSGPGTYEQYF.

The chain carries TRBV24-1 and TRBJ2-7; the D gene is possibly TRBD1 (6 bases). CDR3 length: 13 amino acids. The germline V and J ends were trimmed by 9 bases and 3 bases, with 14 bases remaining between them. Per germline, CDR1 KGHDR and CDR2 SFDVKD. In DNA, the CDR3 is TGTGCCACCGACAGGTTGCTGGGCTACGAGCAGTACTTC. Translated: CATDRLLGYEQYF.

On this clonotype itself: One base away lies a much larger clone, so this may be a sequencing read error. This CDR3 reads CASSVEEVTLNTEASF. In DNA form, the CDR3 reads TGTGCCAGCAGCGTAGAAGAGGTCACTCTGAACACTGAAGCTTCCTTT. The V and J genes are TRBV9 and TRBJ1-1; D unclear. Germline V gene sequence: CDR1 SGDLS, CDR2 YYNGEE. The CDR3 runs to 16 residues.

With respect to this clonotype: One junction end disagrees with the germline gene, perhaps due to a read error. The rearrangement joins TRBV10-2 to TRBJ2-7; 10 bases line up with TRBD1. The CDR3 covers 15 residues. Germline lookup yields CDR1 WSHSY and CDR2 SAAADI. CDR3 bases: TGTGCCAGCTCACCAGACGGACAGGGGGCCTACGAGCAGTACTTC. It translates to CASSPDGQGAYEQYF.

The chain's CDR3 is CASSWRSSGANVLTF. DNA for the CDR3: TGTGCCAGCAGTTGGAGGTCCTCTGGGGCCAACGTCCTGACTTTC. The V call is TRBV25-1, the J call TRBJ2-6; maybe TRBD2 (5 bases). Germline V lookup: CDR1 MGHDK, CDR2 SYGVNS. V was cut by 5 bases and J by 0 bases, with 8 bases left in between. The CDR3 totals 15 residues.

This clonotype was observed a few times. The chain carries TRBV7-2 and TRBJ1-5; TRBD1 aligns across 7 bases. Germline CDR1 reads SGHTA; CDR2 reads FQGNSA. Germline trimming cut 1 base from V and 5 bases from J; bases unmatched to any gene: 5. The CDR3 has 15 amino acids. The CDR3 bases are TGTGCCAGCAGCTTAGATTTCAGGGGGGATCAGCCCCAGCATTTT. It codes for CASSLDFRGDQPQHF.

This chain connects TRBV29-1 to TRBJ2-1, with 7 bases fitting TRBD1. Trimming removed 1 base from V and 7 bases from J; junction bases left unmatched: 10. This CDR3 is built from 15 residues. Germline CDR1 SQVTM, CDR2 ANQGSEA. The CDR3 region is CSVEAFDRAGNEQFF. As DNA, the CDR3 is TGCAGCGTTGAAGCGTTTGACAGGGCTGGAAATGAGCAGTTCTTC.

V gene TRBV12-3 or TRBV12-4 combines with J gene TRBJ1-3, with TRBD1 as a possible D gene (6 bases). This CDR3 has 16 residues. The ends were cut back, 6 bases at V and 0 bases at J, with 15 bases in the middle. The CDR3 nucleotides read TGTGCCAGCAGCCGACAGGCTTTTAGCTCTGGAAACACCATATATTTT. This sequence encodes CASSRQAFSSGNTIYF.